The 9 T cell receptor beta chains below come from one sample, sequenced in a study of cytomegalovirus exposure and HLA in healthy donors. TCRdb's copy holds only in-frame clones and misses some; the assay was immunoSEQ multiplex PCR. The table shows hundreds of thousands of clones, with over 80% occurring only once. The material sequenced was PBMCs. All receptors derive from a woman younger than 30 in good health and CMV-seronegative.

The chain couples TRBV5-4 to TRBJ2-1; TRBD2 agrees at 14 bases. Germline CDR1 reads SGHNT; CDR2 reads YYREEE (reference sequence). This CDR3 is 16 amino acids long. Unmatched junction bases numbered 0, after V lost 0 bases and J lost 4 bases. CDR3 nucleotides: TGTGCCAGCAGCTTGGGGACTAGCGGGGGGTACAATGAGCAGTTCTTC. Amino acid sequence: CASSLGTSGGYNEQFF.

This clone came up a few times. The chain uses TRBV2 and TRBJ1-1; a possible D gene is TRBD1 (6 bases). Trimming removed 4 bases from V and 6 bases from J, with 9 bases in between. Germline V CDR1 and CDR2: SNHLY, FYNNEI. This CDR3 has 12 amino acids. The CDR3, as DNA: TGTGCCAGCAGTGCCGAGGGGGCTGAAGCTTTCTTT. Amino acids: CASSAEGAEAFF.

This chain joins TRBV9 and TRBJ1-1, with a tentative D call TRBD1 (5 bases). The germline CDR1 and CDR2 sequences are SGDLS and YYNGEE. CDR3 length: 13 amino acids. V shed 4 bases and J shed 5 bases, with 12 bases lying between them. CDR3 amino acids: CASSPRTRTEAFF. CDR3 nucleotides: TGTGCCAGCAGCCCCAGGACAAGGACTGAAGCTTTCTTT.

The gene calls are TRBV16 and TRBJ2-7; 7 nucleotides line up with TRBD1. V was clipped by 4 bases and J by 1 base; unmatched bases: 4. The CDR3 runs to 14 residues. The V gene's germline CDR1 is KGHSY and CDR2 FQNENV. CDR3 sequence reads: CASSPRQGSYEQYF. CDR3 sequence (DNA): TGTGCCAGCAGCCCTCGACAGGGTTCCTACGAGCAGTACTTC.

The V gene is TRBV6-6, the J gene TRBJ2-7, with 8 bases that match TRBD2. CDR1 and CDR2 (germline): MNHNY, SVGAGI (reference sequence). The J segment lost 6 bases and the V segment lost 2 bases, leaving 9 bases of the junction unmatched. The CDR3 is 15 residues long. The CDR3 is CASSYGSGAASEQYF. As DNA, the CDR3 is TGTGCCAGCAGTTACGGTAGCGGGGCCGCCTCCGAGCAGTACTTC.

The chain recombines TRBV7-8 with TRBJ1-1, with D maybe TRBD1 (5 bases). Germline V gene sequence: CDR1 SGHVS, CDR2 FQNEAQ. The CDR3 has 15 residues. Deletions cut 4 bases from V and 5 bases from J, with 17 bases between. CDR3 bases: TGTGCCAGCAGCTCAACGGTGGCAGGGATAACTGAAGCTTTCTTT. Its translation is CASSSTVAGITEAFF.

The J gene is TRBJ1-5, the V gene TRBV19; D not certain. V was trimmed by 0 bases and J by 4 bases, leaving 13 bases between them. The CDR3 covers 16 residues. Germline lookup yields CDR1 LNHDA and CDR2 SQIVND (reference sequence). DNA for the CDR3: TGTGCCAGTAGTATAGATCAGAAGGCCTATAATCAGCCCCAGCATTTT. Amino acids: CASSIDQKAYNQPQHF.

The chain combines TRBV27 with TRBJ2-3; no reliable D call. CDR1 and CDR2 from the germline V gene are MNHEY and SMNVEV (reference sequence). V was cut by 6 bases and J by 3 bases, with 19 bases left in between. CDR3 length equals 16 residues. The CDR3 loop reads CASRPPRWVGTDTQYF. The CDR3 DNA reads as TGTGCCAGCAGACCTCCCAGATGGGTGGGTACAGATACGCAGTATTTT.

V gene TRBV12-5 combines with J gene TRBJ1-3; TRBD1 is a possible D gene (6 bases). Germline loops: CDR1 LGHNT, CDR2 FRNRAP. Trimming left V 0 bases short and J 4 bases short, with 16 bases between. This CDR3 spans 17 amino acids. CDR3 nucleotide sequence: TGTGCTAGTGGTTTGGTATTGGCAGGGGCTAGCGGAAACACCATATATTTT. Translating it yields CASGLVLAGASGNTIYF. Full variable domain (missing parts from reference TRBV12-5 and TRBJ1-3): DARVTQTPRHKVTEMGQEVTMRCQPILGHNTVFWYRQTMMQGLELLAYFRNRAPLDDSGMPKDRFSAEMPDATLATLKIQPSEPRDSAVYFCASGLVLAGASGNTIYFGEGSWLTVV.